The clone carrying this TCR beta chain was counted a single time. Antigen unknown. This sample is part of a study of cytomegalovirus exposure and HLA in healthy donors. Overall study findings and caveats: The study labeled 180 or so TCR beta chains cytomegalovirus-associated.

The assay was immunoSEQ multiplex PCR, and TCRdb's table has in-frame clones only and misses some. This table has about 110,000 clones, 70% to 90% appearing once. The CDR3 totals 19 residues. Germline V gene lookup returns CDR1 SGHTA and CDR2 FQGNSA. Losses at the gene ends were 0 bases for V and 5 bases for J; bases not matched to a gene: 17. This TCR came from a woman between 25 and 40 years old in good health and CMV-seropositive. The chain uses TRBV7-2 and TRBJ2-5; 8 bases line up with TRBD2. Source material: PBMCs. The CDR3 spells CASSLALATRAGGRETQYF. The CDR3 DNA reads as TGTGCCAGCAGCTTAGCGCTGGCCACTCGCGCGGGGGGCCGGGAGACCCAGTACTTC. The variable domain in full, with the rest retrieved from reference TRBV7-2 and TRBJ2-5, is GAGVSQSPSNKVTEKGKDVELRCDPISGHTALYWYRQSLGQGLEFLIYFQGNSAPDKSGLPSDRFSAERTGGSVSTLTIQRTQQEDSAVYLCASSLALATRAGGRETQYFGPGTRLLVL.